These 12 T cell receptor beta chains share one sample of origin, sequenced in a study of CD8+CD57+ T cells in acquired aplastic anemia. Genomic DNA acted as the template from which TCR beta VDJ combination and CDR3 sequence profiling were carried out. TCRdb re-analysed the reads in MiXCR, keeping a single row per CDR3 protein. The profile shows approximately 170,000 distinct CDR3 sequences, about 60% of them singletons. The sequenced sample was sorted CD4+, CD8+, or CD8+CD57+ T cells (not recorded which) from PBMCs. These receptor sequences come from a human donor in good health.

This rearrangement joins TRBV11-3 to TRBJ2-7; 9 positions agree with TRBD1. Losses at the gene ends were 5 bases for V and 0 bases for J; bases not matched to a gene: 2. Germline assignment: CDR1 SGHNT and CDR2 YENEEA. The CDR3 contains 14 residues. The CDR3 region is CASSRDRASYEQYF. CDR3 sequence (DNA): TGTGCCAGCAGCCGGGACAGGGCCTCCTACGAGCAGTACTTC.

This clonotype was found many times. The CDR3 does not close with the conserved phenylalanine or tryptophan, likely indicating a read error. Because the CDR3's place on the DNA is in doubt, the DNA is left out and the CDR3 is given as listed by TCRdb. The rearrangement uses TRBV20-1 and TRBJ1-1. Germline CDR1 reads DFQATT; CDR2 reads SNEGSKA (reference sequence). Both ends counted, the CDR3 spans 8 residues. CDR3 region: CSAPQGPP.

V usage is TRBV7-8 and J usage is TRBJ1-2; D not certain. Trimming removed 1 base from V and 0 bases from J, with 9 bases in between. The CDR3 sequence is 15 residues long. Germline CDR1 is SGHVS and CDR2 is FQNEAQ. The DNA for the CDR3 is TGTGCCAGCAGCTTAGTGGAAGGTTCTAACTATGGCTACACCTTC. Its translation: CASSLVEGSNYGYTF.

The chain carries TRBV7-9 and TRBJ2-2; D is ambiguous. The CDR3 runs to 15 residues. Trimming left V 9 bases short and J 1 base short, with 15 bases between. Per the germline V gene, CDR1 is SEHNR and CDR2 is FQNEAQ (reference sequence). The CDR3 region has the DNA TGTGCCAGGGCTTTTGGGCAGGTGAACACCGGGGAGCTGTTTTTT. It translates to CARAFGQVNTGELFF.

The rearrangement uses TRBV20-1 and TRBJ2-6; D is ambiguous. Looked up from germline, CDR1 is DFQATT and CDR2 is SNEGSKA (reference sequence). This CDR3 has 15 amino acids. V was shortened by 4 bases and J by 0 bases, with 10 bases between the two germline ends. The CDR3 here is CSAKGSPSGANVLTF. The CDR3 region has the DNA TGCAGTGCTAAAGGGTCGCCCTCTGGGGCCAACGTCCTGACTTTC.

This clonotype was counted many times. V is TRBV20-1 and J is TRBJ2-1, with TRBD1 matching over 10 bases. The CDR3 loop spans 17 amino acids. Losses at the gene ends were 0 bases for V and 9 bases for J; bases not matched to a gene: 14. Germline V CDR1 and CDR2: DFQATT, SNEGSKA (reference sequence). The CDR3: CSARDLSGQGKLGEQFF. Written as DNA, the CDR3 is TGCAGTGCTAGAGATCTCTCGGGACAGGGGAAACTGGGTGAGCAGTTCTTC.

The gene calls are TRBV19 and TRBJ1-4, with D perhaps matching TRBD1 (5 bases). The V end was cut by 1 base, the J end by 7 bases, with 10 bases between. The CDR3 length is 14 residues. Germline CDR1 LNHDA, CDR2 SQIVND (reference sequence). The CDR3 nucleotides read TGTGCCAGTAGTATAGTAGGGGTTGGTGAAAAACTGTTTTTT. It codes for CASSIVGVGEKLFF.

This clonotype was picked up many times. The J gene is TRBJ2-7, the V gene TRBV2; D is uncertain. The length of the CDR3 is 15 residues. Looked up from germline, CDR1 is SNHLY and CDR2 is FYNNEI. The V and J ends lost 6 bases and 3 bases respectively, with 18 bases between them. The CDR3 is CASSPQFSRHYEQYF. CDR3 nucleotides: TGTGCCAGCAGCCCCCAATTCTCGCGACACTACGAGCAGTACTTC.

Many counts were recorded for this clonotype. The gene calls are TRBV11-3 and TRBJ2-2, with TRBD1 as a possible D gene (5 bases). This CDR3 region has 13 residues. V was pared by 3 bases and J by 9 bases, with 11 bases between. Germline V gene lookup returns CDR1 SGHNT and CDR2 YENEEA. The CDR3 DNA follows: TGTGCCAGCAGCTTGATGATGGGGCGGGAGCTGTTTTTT. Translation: CASSLMMGRELFF. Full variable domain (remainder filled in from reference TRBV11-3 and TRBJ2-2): EAGVVQSPRYKIIEKKQPVAFWCNPISGHNTLYWYLQNLGQGPELLIRYENEEAVDDSQLPKDRFSAERLKGVDSTLKIQPAELGDSAVYLCASSLMMGRELFFGEGSRLTVL.

The CDR3 bases are TGTGCCAGTAGTACGACAGGGGGGAATTCACCCCTCCACTTT. Translated, it gives CASSTTGGNSPLHF. This chain links TRBV19 with TRBJ1-6, with TRBD1 matching over 9 bases. The CDR3 consists of 14 residues. Trimming at V came to 4 bases and at J to 7 bases, leaving 2 bases not matched to a gene. Germline values: CDR1 LNHDA, CDR2 SQIVND (reference sequence).

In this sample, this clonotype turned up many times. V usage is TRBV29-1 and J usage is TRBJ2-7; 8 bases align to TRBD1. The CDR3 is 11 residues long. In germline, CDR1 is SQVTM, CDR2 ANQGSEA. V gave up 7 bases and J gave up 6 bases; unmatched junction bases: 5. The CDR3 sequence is CSARGPSEQYF. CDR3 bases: TGCAGCGCCAGGGGGCCTAGCGAGCAGTACTTC.

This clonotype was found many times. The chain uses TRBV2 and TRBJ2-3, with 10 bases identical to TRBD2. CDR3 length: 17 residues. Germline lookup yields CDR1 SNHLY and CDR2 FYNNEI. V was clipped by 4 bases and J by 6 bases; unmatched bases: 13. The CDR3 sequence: CASSGMGLAPGRDTQYF. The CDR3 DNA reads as TGTGCCAGCAGTGGTATGGGACTAGCGCCAGGAAGGGATACGCAGTATTTT.